A selection of T cell receptor beta chains follows, all from one sample in a study of cytomegalovirus exposure and HLA in healthy donors. Sequencing used immunoSEQ multiplex PCR; TCRdb keeps in-frame clones, though not all of them. The data contain 90,000 to 130,000 clones, about 70% of them singletons. The sequenced sample was PBMCs. The receptors derive from a man younger than 45 in good health and CMV-seropositive. CDR3s include the opening cysteine and the closing phenylalanine or tryptophan. The order of the fields is D gene, V gene, CDR3 length, J gene, clone size, CDR3 DNA, CDR3 protein. D genes are given only for firm matches. The size field is filled for only some rows; it gives once, few, many or a size class.

TRBD2	TRBV12-5	15	TRBJ2-7	NA	TGTGCTAGTGGTTTGGGACTAGCGGCTGCCTACGAGCAGTACTTC	CASGLGLAAAYEQYF
TRBD2	TRBV2	17	TRBJ2-1	NA	TGTGCCAGCAGTGACGACGGGAGGATGACCTCCTACAATGAGCAGTTCTTC	CASSDDGRMTSYNEQFF
TRBD1	TRBV7-2	15	TRBJ2-1	NA	TGTGCCAGCAGCTTCCAGGGGGCTAGTTACAATGAGCAGTTCTTC	CASSFQGASYNEQFF
TRBD2	TRBV5-1	17	TRBJ2-1	NA	TGCGCCAGCAGCTTGGAAAGGCTAGCGGGGGGGCCAAATGAGCAGTTCTTC	CASSLERLAGGPNEQFF
TRBD1	TRBV27	17	TRBJ2-6	NA	TGTGCCAGCAGTTTAGAGGGGGCCCCGTCTGGGGCCAACGTCCTGACTTTC	CASSLEGAPSGANVLTF
NA	TRBV29-1	14	TRBJ1-5	few	TGCAGCGTAAAGCAGGGGAATAGCAATCAGCCCCAGCATTTT	CSVKQGNSNQPQHF
TRBD2	TRBV7-2	15	TRBJ2-7	NA	TGTGCCAGCAGCTTAGGTAGCGGGGGAGGGTACGAGCAGTACTTC	CASSLGSGGGYEQYF
NA	TRBV30	14	TRBJ1-4	few	TGTGCCTGGAGTGCCGGGACCGGGAGTGAAAAACTGTTTTTT	CAWSAGTGSEKLFF
NA	TRBV9	11	TRBJ1-3	NA	TGTGCCAGCAGCGGCGGAGGTGGCATATATTTT	CASSGGGGIYF
TRBD2	TRBV4-3	18	TRBJ2-2	NA	TGCGCCAGCAGCCAAGATTTGATTAGCGGGACGGACACCGGGGAGCTGTTTTTT	CASSQDLISGTDTGELFF